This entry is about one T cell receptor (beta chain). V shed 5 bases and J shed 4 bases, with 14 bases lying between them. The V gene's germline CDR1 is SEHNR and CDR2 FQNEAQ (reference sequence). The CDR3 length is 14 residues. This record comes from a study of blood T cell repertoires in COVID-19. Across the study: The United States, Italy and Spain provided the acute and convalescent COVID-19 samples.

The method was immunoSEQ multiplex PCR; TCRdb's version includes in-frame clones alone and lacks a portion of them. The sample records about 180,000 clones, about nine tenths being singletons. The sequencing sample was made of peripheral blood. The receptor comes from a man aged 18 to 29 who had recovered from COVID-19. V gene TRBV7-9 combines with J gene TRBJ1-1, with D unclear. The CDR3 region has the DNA TGTGCCAGCAGCCCGAGTGGGAGAGGCACTGAAGCTTTCTTT. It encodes CASSPSGRGTEAFF.